This record covers a single T cell receptor (beta chain). The data belong to a study of blood T cell repertoires in COVID-19. Source study methods: Reference gene primer amplification gave nucleated cell count estimates. Clones were sequenced by immunoSEQ multiplex PCR, and TCRdb holds only the in-frame ones, with some missing. V, J and clone size were drawn from that table, and D and trimming were deduced from the DNA. The sample lists around 190,000 clones, roughly 80% seen once, with 5.5% to 7% in the top ten. CDR1 is SGHAT, CDR2 FQNNGV, per germline. The CDR3 contains 13 residues. V dropped 5 bases and J dropped 6 bases, with 13 bases sitting between them.

The chain joins TRBV11-2 to TRBJ2-5; no reliable D call. Sequencing was done on a sample of peripheral blood. The source of this sequence is a woman between 40 and 55 years old with COVID-19, enrolled during active disease. CDR3 amino acids: CASSHTSPKTQYF. The CDR3 DNA reads as TGTGCCAGCAGCCATACTTCTCCCAAGACCCAGTACTTC.